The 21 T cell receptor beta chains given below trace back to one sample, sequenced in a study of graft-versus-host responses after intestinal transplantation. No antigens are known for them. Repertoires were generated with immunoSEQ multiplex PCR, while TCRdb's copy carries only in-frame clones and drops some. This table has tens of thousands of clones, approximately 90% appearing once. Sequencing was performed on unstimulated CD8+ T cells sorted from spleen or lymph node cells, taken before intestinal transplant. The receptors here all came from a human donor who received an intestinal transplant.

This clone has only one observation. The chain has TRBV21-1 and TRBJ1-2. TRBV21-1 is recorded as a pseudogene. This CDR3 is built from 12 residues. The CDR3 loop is CASSKKRDGYTF. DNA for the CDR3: TGTGCCAGCAGCAAAAAGCGAGATGGCTACACCTTC.

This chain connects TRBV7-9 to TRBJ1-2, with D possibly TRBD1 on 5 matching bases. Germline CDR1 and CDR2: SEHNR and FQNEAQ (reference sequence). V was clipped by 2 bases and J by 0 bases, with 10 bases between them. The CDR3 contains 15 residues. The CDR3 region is CASSLWGVANYGYTF. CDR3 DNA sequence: TGTGCCAGCAGCTTATGGGGGGTGGCTAACTATGGCTACACCTTC.

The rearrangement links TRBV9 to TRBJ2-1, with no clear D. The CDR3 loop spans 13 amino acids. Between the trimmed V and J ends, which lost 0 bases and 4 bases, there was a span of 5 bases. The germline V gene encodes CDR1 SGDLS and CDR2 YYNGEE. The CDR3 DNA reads TGTGCCAGCAGCGTAGCGGATTACAATGAGCAGTTCTTC. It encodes CASSVADYNEQFF.

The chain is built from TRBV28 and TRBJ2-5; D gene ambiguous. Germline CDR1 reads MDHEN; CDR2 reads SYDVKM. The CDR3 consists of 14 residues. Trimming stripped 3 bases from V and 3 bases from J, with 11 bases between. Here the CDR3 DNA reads TGTGCCAGCAGTTTTGCGACTGGTGAAGAGACCCAGTACTTC. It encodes CASSFATGEETQYF.

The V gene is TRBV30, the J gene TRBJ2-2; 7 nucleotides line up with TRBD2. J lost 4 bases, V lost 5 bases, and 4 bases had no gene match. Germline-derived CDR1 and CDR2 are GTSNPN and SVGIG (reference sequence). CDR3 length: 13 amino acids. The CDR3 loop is CAWGEGPTGELFF. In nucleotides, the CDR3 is TGTGCCTGGGGGGAGGGCCCCACCGGGGAGCTGTTTTTT.

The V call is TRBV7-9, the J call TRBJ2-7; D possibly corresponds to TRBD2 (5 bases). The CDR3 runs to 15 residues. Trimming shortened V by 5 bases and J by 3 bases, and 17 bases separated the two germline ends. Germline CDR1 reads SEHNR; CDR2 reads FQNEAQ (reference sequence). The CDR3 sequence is CASSPGEGRIYEQYF. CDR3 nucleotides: TGTGCCAGCAGCCCAGGTGAGGGCAGAATCTACGAGCAGTACTTC.

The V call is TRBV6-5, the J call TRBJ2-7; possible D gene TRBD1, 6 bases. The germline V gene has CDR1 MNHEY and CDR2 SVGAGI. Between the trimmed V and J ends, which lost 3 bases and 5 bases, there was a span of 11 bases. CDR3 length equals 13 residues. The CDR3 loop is CASSYTGKDEQYF. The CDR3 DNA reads TGTGCCAGCAGTTATACAGGGAAGGACGAGCAGTACTTC.

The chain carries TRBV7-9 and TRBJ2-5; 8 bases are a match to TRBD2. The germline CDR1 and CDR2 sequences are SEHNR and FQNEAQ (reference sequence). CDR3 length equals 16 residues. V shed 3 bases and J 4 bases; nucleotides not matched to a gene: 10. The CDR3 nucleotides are TGTGCCAGCAGCTTTACTCGCGGGAGCGGGGGAGAGACCCAGTACTTC. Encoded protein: CASSFTRGSGGETQYF. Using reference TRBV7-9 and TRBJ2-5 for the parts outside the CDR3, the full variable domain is DTGVSQNPRHKITKRGQNVTFRCDPISEHNRLYWYRQTLGQGPEFLTYFQNEAQLEKSRLLSDRFSAERPKGSFSTLEIQRTEQGDSAMYLCASSFTRGSGGETQYFGPGTRLLVL.

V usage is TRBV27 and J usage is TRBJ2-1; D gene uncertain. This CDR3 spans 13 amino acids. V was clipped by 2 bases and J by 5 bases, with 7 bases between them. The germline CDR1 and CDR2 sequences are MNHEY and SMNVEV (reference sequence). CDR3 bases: TGTGCCAGCAGTTTAGTCCAAGACAATGAGCAGTTCTTC. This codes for CASSLVQDNEQFF.

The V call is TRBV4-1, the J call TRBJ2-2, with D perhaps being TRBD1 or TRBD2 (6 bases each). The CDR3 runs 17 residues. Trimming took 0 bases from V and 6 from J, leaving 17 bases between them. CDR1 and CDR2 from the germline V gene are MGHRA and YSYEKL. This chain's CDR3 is CASSQDPGASRAGELFF. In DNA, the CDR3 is TGCGCCAGCAGCCAAGATCCGGGGGCTAGTAGGGCCGGGGAGCTGTTTTTT.

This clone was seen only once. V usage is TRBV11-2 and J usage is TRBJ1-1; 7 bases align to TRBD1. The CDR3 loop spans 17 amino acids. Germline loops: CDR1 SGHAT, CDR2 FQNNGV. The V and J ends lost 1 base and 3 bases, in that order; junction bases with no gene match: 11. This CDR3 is CASSLGGQLDKHTEAFF. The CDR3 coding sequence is TGTGCCAGCAGCTTAGGGGGACAGTTGGATAAGCACACTGAAGCTTTCTTT. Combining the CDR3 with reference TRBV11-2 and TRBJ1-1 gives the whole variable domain EAGVAQSPRYKIIEKRQSVAFWCNPISGHATLYWYQQILGQGPKLLIQFQNNGVVDDSQLPKDRFSAERLKGVDSTLKIQPAKLEDSAVYLCASSLGGQLDKHTEAFFGQGTRLTVV.

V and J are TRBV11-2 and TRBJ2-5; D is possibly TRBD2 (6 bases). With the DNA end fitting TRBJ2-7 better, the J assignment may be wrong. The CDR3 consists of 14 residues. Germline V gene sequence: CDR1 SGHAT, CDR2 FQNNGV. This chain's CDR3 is CASTVGGAGYEQYF. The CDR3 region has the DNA TGTGCCAGCACCGTAGGAGGGGCAGGCTACGAGCAGTACTTC.

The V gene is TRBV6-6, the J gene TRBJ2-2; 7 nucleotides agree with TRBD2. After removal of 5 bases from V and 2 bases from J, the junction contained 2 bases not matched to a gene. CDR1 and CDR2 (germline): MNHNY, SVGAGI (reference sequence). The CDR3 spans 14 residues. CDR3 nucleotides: TGTGCCAGCAGTCAGCGGGGAAACACCGGGGAGCTGTTTTTT. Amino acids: CASSQRGNTGELFF.

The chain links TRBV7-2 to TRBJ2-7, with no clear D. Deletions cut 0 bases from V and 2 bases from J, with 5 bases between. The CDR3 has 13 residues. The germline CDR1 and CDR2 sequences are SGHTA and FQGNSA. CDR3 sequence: CASSLASTYEQYF. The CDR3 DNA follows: TGTGCCAGCAGCTTAGCTAGTACCTACGAGCAGTACTTC.

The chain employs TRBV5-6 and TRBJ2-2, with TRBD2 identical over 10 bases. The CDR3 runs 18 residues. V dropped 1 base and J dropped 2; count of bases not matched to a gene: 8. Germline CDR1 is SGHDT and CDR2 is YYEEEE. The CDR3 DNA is TGTGCCAGCAGCTTGTTGCTAGCGGGAGATCCCAACACCGGGGAGCTGTTTTTT. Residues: CASSLLLAGDPNTGELFF. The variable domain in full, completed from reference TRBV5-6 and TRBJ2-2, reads DAGVTQSPTHLIKTRGQQVTLRCSPKSGHDTVSWYQQALGQGPQFIFQYYEEEERQRGNFPDRFSGHQFPNYSSELNVNALLLGDSALYLCASSLLLAGDPNTGELFFGEGSRLTVL.

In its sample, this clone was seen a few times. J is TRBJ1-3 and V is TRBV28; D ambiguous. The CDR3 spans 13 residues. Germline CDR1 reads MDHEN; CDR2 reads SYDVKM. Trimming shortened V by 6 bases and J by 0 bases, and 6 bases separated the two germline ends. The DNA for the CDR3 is TGTGCCAGCAGGTGGAGCTCTGGAAACACCATATATTTT. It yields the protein CASRWSSGNTIYF.

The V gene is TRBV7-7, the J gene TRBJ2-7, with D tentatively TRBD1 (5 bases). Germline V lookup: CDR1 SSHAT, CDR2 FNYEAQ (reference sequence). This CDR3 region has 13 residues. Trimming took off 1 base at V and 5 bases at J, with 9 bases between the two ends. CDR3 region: CASSLEQGDEQYF. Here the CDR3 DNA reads TGTGCCAGCAGCTTAGAGCAGGGCGACGAGCAGTACTTC.

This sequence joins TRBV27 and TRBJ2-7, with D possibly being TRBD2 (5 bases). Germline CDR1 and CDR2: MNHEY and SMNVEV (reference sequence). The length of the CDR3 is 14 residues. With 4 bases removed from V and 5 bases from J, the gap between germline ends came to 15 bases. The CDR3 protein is CASSSLYVANEQYF. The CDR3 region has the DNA TGTGCCAGCAGTTCCCTATACGTAGCGAACGAGCAGTACTTC.

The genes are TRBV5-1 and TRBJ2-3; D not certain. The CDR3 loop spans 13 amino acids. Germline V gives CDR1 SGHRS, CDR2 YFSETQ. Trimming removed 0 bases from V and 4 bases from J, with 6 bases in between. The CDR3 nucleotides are TGCGCCAGCAGCTTGGGGGTTCCAGATACGCAGTATTTT. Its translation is CASSLGVPDTQYF.

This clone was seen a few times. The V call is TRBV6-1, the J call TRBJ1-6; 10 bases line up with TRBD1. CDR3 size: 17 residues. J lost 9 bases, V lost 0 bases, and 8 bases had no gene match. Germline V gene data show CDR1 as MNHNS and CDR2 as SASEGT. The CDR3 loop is CASSEAAGQGVVSPLHF. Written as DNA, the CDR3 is TGTGCCAGCAGTGAAGCGGCCGGACAGGGGGTGGTTTCACCCCTCCACTTT.

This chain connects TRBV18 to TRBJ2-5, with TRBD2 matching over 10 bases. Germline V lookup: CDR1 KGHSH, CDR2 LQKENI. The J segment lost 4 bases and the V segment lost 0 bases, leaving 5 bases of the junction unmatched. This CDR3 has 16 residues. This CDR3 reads CASSPPPGLAVETQYF. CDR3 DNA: TGTGCCAGCTCACCACCCCCCGGACTAGCGGTAGAGACCCAGTACTTC.